A single T cell receptor (beta chain) is shown here with its context. In the original workflow: Counts of nucleated cells, estimated from reference gene primer amplification, were obtained. Data came from immunoSEQ multiplex PCR; TCRdb stores just in-frame clones and leaves some out. That table supplies the V and J calls and clone size; D and trimming were determined from the DNA. The repertoire holds around 130,000 clones, with less than 90% as singletons. The CDR3 covers 13 residues. CDR1 and CDR2 (germline): WSHSY, SAAADI. V was trimmed by 1 base and J by 3 bases, leaving 6 bases between them. The data stem from a study of blood T cell repertoires in COVID-19.

Material: peripheral blood. The rearrangement links TRBV10-2 to TRBJ2-5; no firm D call. This sequence was found in a man in his sixties or seventies with acute or convalescent COVID-19. The CDR3 spells CASSELVEETQYF. CDR3 in DNA: TGCGCCAGCAGTGAGTTAGTAGAAGAGACCCAGTACTTC.